The entry that follows covers one TCR beta chain sequence. Its antigen is unidentified. Primers for the PCR totalled 60 Vbeta and 13 Jbeta. The protocol was immunoSEQ multiplex PCR, while the TCRdb copy is restricted to in-frame clones and leaves out a portion. The repertoire has tens of thousands of clones, about 77% of them found once; the top ten carry roughly 2.5%. The CDR3 is made up of 18 amino acids. The data stem from a study of cytomegalovirus exposure and HLA in healthy donors. Whole-study results and caveats: Researchers reported in a later analysis that a missense DCLRE1C variant was tied to TCR beta V- and J-gene trimming.

Material for sequencing was PBMCs. This chain connects TRBV21-1 to TRBJ1-4. TRBV21-1 has pseudogene status. The clonotype comes from a male donor in good health and CMV-seropositive. CDR3: CASSTRRVGNSPGEKLFF. The CDR3 DNA reads TGTGCCAGCAGCACCCGAAGGGTCGGTAACTCCCCGGGGGAAAAACTGTTTTTT.